This T cell receptor beta chain emerged from a study of blood T cell repertoires in COVID-19. Trimming shortened V by 1 base and J by 3 bases, and 16 bases separated the two germline ends. This CDR3 contains 16 residues. CDR1 is SGHRS and CDR2 is YFSETQ in the germline V gene. The study drew participants aged about 18 to 89 years from approximately 23 US areas. Repertoires were generated with immunoSEQ multiplex PCR, while TCRdb's copy carries only in-frame clones and drops some. The table records 250,000 to 300,000 clones, under 90% of them present only once. The sample was PBMCs or T cells enriched from blood (not recorded which). This sequence joins TRBV5-1 and TRBJ1-1; D is uncertain. The receptor was isolated from a woman between 40 and 50 years old who had recovered from COVID-19. The CDR3 loop is CASSLRLGRYYTEAFF. Here the CDR3 DNA reads TGCGCCAGCAGCTTGAGGTTGGGCCGATACTACACTGAAGCTTTCTTT.